The rows below give T cell receptor beta chains drawn from one sample of a study of blood T cell repertoires in COVID-19. Sequencing used immunoSEQ multiplex PCR; TCRdb keeps in-frame clones, though not all of them. The sample has more than 85,000 clones; over 75% are singletons. The specimen was peripheral blood. The receptors originated from a woman aged 50 to 65 with acute or convalescent COVID-19. Both conserved end residues are trimmed from each CDR3. Rows may omit the clone size; those that give it use once, few, many or a size class.

j_gene,v_gene,abundance,CDR3aa
TRBJ1-1,TRBV30,NA,AWSGQLNTEAF
TRBJ1-6,TRBV5-1,NA,ASSLSRWDRRNSPLH
TRBJ2-7,TRBV7-9,NA,ASSLKGRFAYEQY
TRBJ1-5,TRBV10-3,NA,AIRPQGEEQPQH
TRBJ1-2,TRBV30,few,AWSVGGGGYT
TRBJ1-2,TRBV5-6,once,ASSLGQGSYGYT
TRBJ1-2,TRBV6-1,NA,ASSDGGWLWT
TRBJ1-3,TRBV5-5,NA,ASSLGQGDTIY
TRBJ2-3,TRBV11-3,NA,ASSKGGTGTDTQY
TRBJ1-2,TRBV7-3,NA,ASSLGQGANRGYT
TRBJ1-2,TRBV14,NA,ASSQDWQLGGGYT
TRBJ1-5,TRBV10-3,NA,AISNYGTFNQPQH
TRBJ2-4,TRBV9,NA,ASSAHVGAENIQY
TRBJ1-6,TRBV27,NA,ASSLSGDYNSPLH
TRBJ1-2,TRBV18,few,ASSPQGYTDGYT
TRBJ2-5,TRBV12-3/TRBV12-4,once,ASSRGSETQY
TRBJ1-1,TRBV6-5,once,ASSYSIQGRTEAF
TRBJ2-5,TRBV7-2,NA,ASSPTSVGY
TRBJ1-1,TRBV4-1,NA,ASSQGEGAGWTEAF
TRBJ1-2,TRBV15,NA,ATSNDRRPLEGYT
TRBJ2-1,TRBV5-6,NA,ASSPPGSYNEQF
TRBJ2-7,TRBV30,NA,AWRINRGPYEQY
TRBJ1-1,TRBV6-5,NA,ASSYYNMNTEAF
TRBJ1-1,TRBV15,NA,ATSRTTSGGRNTEAF